This record concerns one T cell receptor beta chain sequence. This entry is derived from a study of blood T cell repertoires in COVID-19. Across the study: Donors in the United States, Italy and Spain gave samples during acute or convalescent COVID-19. The analysed material was cDNA or gDNA that came from T cells, B-cell-depleted T cells, or PBMCs.

Source study methods: Quantification of nucleated cells was approximated via reference gene primer amplification. The repertoire was sequenced with immunoSEQ multiplex PCR; TCRdb's copy has only in-frame clones and lacks some. The V and J calls and the clone size are those of that table, but D and trimming were determined from the DNA. The table lists 90,000 to 120,000 clones, roughly nine tenths of them singletons. The receptor was isolated from a human donor in a cohort sampled during active COVID-19. The sequencing input was peripheral blood.

This CDR3 is CASSQEILAGDEQFF. The CDR3 DNA follows: TGTGCCAGCAGCCAAGAGATCCTAGCGGGGGATGAGCAGTTCTTC. V is TRBV3-1 (or the pseudogene TRBV3-2) and J is TRBJ2-1; 10 bases fit TRBD2. The CDR3 sequence is 15 residues long. The germline CDR1 and CDR2 sequences are LGHDT and YNNKEL (reference sequence). V dropped 0 bases and J dropped 8; count of bases not matched to a gene: 4.